The 28 T cell receptor beta chains in this list originate from one sample, sequenced in a study of patients and donors after allogeneic stem cell transplantation. TCRdb re-called the RT-PCR reads through MiXCR, storing one row per CDR3 protein. Among about a million distinct CDR3 sequences listed, roughly 18% were seen once. Source material: blood, either unsorted or a sorted T cell fraction (not recorded which). These receptors all come from a human donor who was either an allogeneic HSCT recipient or a stem cell or donor lymphocyte infusion donor (not recorded which). It is not recorded whose cells these are; they may come from a transplant donor.

In this sample, this clonotype turned up a few times. The CDR3 DNA follows: TGCGCCAGCAGCTTGGACGGCAGGGGATACACAGATACGCAGTATTTT. Translation gives CASSLDGRGYTDTQYF. The gene calls are TRBV5-1 and TRBJ2-3, with D possibly TRBD1 on 6 matching bases. Germline V gene lookup returns CDR1 SGHRS and CDR2 YFSETQ. The CDR3 extends over 16 amino acids. V shed 0 bases and J shed 2 bases, with 13 bases lying between them.

The J gene is TRBJ1-1, the V gene TRBV6-2 or TRBV6-3; D is unresolved. CDR3 length: 15 residues. Looked up from germline, CDR1 is MNHEY and CDR2 is SVGEGT. Trimming cost V 3 bases and J 0 bases, with 11 bases left between them. CDR3 in DNA: TGTGCCAGCAGTTATGCTCCCCGAATGAACACTGAAGCTTTCTTT. Translated: CASSYAPRMNTEAFF.

The table lists this clonotype with a few counts. J is TRBJ2-5 and V is TRBV2, with D unresolved. V was cut by 8 bases and J by 2 bases, with 6 bases left in between. CDR1 SNHLY and CDR2 FYNNEI come from the germline V gene. The CDR3 runs to 11 residues. The CDR3 region is CASQRQETQYF. As DNA, the CDR3 is TGTGCCAGCCAGCGACAAGAGACCCAGTACTTC. The full variable domain, with the rest looked up from reference TRBV2 and TRBJ2-5, is EPEVTQTPSHQVTQMGQEVILRCVPISNHLYFYWYRQILGQKVEFLVSFYNNEISEKSEIFDDQFSVERPDGSNFTLKIRSTKLEDSAMYFCASQRQETQYFGPGTRLLVL.

This clonotype was seen more than once but under ten times. The rearrangement links TRBV2 to TRBJ2-7; no clear D. Deletions cut 6 bases from V and 3 bases from J, with 6 bases between. Germline assignment: CDR1 SNHLY and CDR2 FYNNEI. The length of the CDR3 is 11 residues. CDR3 in amino acids: CASRNDYEQYF. CDR3 DNA: TGTGCCAGCAGGAATGACTACGAGCAGTACTTC.

V is TRBV7-9 and J is TRBJ2-7, with D possibly matching TRBD2 (6 bases). Germline CDR1 reads SEHNR; CDR2 reads FQNEAQ (reference sequence). The V end was cut by 5 bases, the J end by 2 bases, with 13 bases between. There are 14 residues in the CDR3. The CDR3 region is CASSPTSNPYEQYF. The CDR3 nucleotides are TGTGCCAGCAGCCCGACTAGTAACCCCTACGAGCAGTACTTC.

This clonotype was observed a single time. This sequence joins TRBV9 and TRBJ1-2; D gene unclear. This CDR3 has 14 residues. The germline V and J ends were trimmed by 0 bases and 4 bases, with 10 bases remaining between them. The germline gives CDR1 SGDLS, CDR2 YYNGEE. CDR3 sequence (DNA): TGTGCCAGCAGCGTAGATGGAGAGATCTATGGCTACACCTTC. The encoded protein is CASSVDGEIYGYTF.

In this sample, this clonotype turned up a few times. The V call is TRBV12-3 or TRBV12-4, the J call TRBJ2-5, with 7 bases fitting TRBD1. Trimming took 3 bases from V and 4 from J; bases not matched to a gene: 8. The CDR3 sequence is 15 residues long. The CDR3 sequence: CASSFVRTGGETQYF. The CDR3 nucleotides read TGTGCCAGCAGTTTTGTCAGGACAGGAGGAGAGACCCAGTACTTC.

The genes are TRBV27 and TRBJ2-5; TRBD2 aligns across 9 bases. In germline, CDR1 is MNHEY, CDR2 SMNVEV (reference sequence). J was trimmed by 4 bases and V by 5 bases; bases with no gene match: 8. The CDR3 runs to 15 residues. The CDR3 loop is CASSHLPAGGETQYF. The CDR3 nucleotides read TGTGCCAGCAGTCACCTCCCAGCGGGAGGAGAGACCCAGTACTTC.

This clonotype was counted only a few times. V is TRBV28 and J is TRBJ2-7, with 8 bases identical to TRBD1. CDR3 size: 16 residues. Germline lookup yields CDR1 MDHEN and CDR2 SYDVKM. V lost 2 bases, J lost 1 base, and 7 bases stayed unmatched. CDR3 sequence (DNA): TGTGCCAGCAGTTTAGGCATCCGGGACAGGTCCTACGAGCAGTACTTC. Amino acid sequence: CASSLGIRDRSYEQYF.

This clonotype was found many times. The chain carries TRBV13 and TRBJ2-7; D not resolved. Trimming took 4 bases from V and 0 from J, leaving 13 bases between them. This CDR3 has 15 residues. Looked up from germline, CDR1 is PRHDT and CDR2 is FYEKMQ (reference sequence). Written as DNA, the CDR3 is TGTGCCAGCAGCTCGGTAGGAAGTGCCTCCTACGAGCAGTACTTC. The encoded protein is CASSSVGSASYEQYF. Looking up the rest from reference TRBV13 and TRBJ2-7 gives the full variable domain: AAGVIQSPRHLIKEKRETATLKCYPIPRHDTVYWYQQGPGQDPQFLISFYEKMQSDKGSIPDRFSAQQFSDYHSELNMSSLELGDSALYFCASSSVGSASYEQYFGPGTRLTVT.

The chain joins TRBV7-9 to TRBJ1-1, with TRBD1 matching over 7 bases. This CDR3 has 15 amino acids. Looked up from germline, CDR1 is SEHNR and CDR2 is FQNEAQ (reference sequence). V gave up 5 bases and J gave up 1 base; unmatched junction bases: 7. CDR3 in amino acids: CASSLRQGWNTEAFF. The CDR3 nucleotides are TGTGCCAGCAGCCTCAGACAGGGTTGGAACACTGAAGCTTTCTTT.

The V and J genes are TRBV6-1 and TRBJ2-7; 7 bases align to TRBD1. V was pared by 8 bases and J by 7 bases, with 17 bases of the junction left unmatched. The CDR3 sequence is 15 residues long. Per germline, CDR1 MNHNS and CDR2 SASEGT. The CDR3 DNA reads TGTGCCAGCGTCTATACCGACAGGGCCCTCAAAGAGCAGTACTTC. Protein sequence: CASVYTDRALKEQYF.

In its sample, this clonotype was seen once. This chain joins TRBV5-1 and TRBJ1-1, with 7 bases identical to TRBD1. The length of the CDR3 is 17 residues. With V trimmed by 3 bases and J by 2 bases, 13 bases remained unmatched. Per the germline V gene, CDR1 is SGHRS and CDR2 is YFSETQ. The CDR3 DNA sequence: TGCGCCAGCAGCTATCAGCGACAGGGAGGACCAAACACTGAAGCTTTCTTT. Its translation: CASSYQRQGGPNTEAFF.

The CDR3 DNA is TGTGCCAGCAGTTACTCGGGCGGGAGTACCCACGAGCAGTACTTC. Translation gives CASSYSGGSTHEQYF. The rearrangement joins TRBV6-5 to TRBJ2-7; 7 nucleotides align to TRBD2. The junction had 7 bases not matched to a gene; V was cut back by 0 bases and J by 5 bases. This CDR3 contains 15 residues. Germline assignment: CDR1 MNHEY and CDR2 SVGAGI.

V usage is TRBV6-1 and J usage is TRBJ2-2; no clear D gene. The CDR3 is 14 residues long. Germline V lookup: CDR1 MNHNS, CDR2 SASEGT. Trimming removed 8 bases from V and 4 bases from J, with 14 bases in between. The CDR3 spells CASGLQRSTGELFF. CDR3 bases: TGTGCCAGCGGCCTACAGAGGAGCACCGGGGAGCTGTTTTTT.

The chain links TRBV20-1 to TRBJ2-7, with 8 bases aligning to TRBD1. CDR3 size: 15 residues. CDR1 DFQATT and CDR2 SNEGSKA come from the germline V gene (reference sequence). V trimming: 6 bases; J trimming: 4 bases; junction bases outside the gene matches: 14. The CDR3 region has the DNA TGCAGTGCCACCTTCCCAAGGACAGGGTATTACGAGCAGTACTTC. Translated: CSATFPRTGYYEQYF.

In nucleotides, the CDR3 is TGTGCCAGCAGCTTGGGAGGACTAGCGGGGACCTACGAGCAGTACTTC. Translation gives CASSLGGLAGTYEQYF. The chain combines TRBV5-5 with TRBJ2-7; 12 bases fit TRBD2. This CDR3 has 16 residues. With V trimmed by 0 bases and J by 2 bases, 3 bases remained unmatched. Germline V CDR1 and CDR2: SGHKS, YYEKEE (reference sequence).

This chain uses TRBV7-8 with TRBJ2-1; 12 bases are a match to TRBD2. The germline gives CDR1 SGHVS, CDR2 FQNEAQ. J was trimmed by 9 bases and V by 1 base; bases with no gene match: 10. The CDR3 covers 17 residues. The CDR3 sequence is CASSLVPSGRAGSEQFF. The CDR3 DNA sequence: TGTGCCAGCAGCTTAGTTCCTAGCGGGAGGGCCGGGAGTGAGCAGTTCTTC.

The chain recombines TRBV9 with TRBJ2-7; D possibly matches TRBD1 or TRBD2 (5 bases each). Trimming cost V 0 bases and J 7 bases, with 8 bases left between them. The length of the CDR3 is 12 residues. The germline CDR1 and CDR2 sequences are SGDLS and YYNGEE. For the CDR3, the DNA is TGTGCCAGCAGCGTAGGTTGGGGGGAGCAGTACTTC. Translated: CASSVGWGEQYF.

The J gene is TRBJ2-3, the V gene TRBV24-1; 13 positions match TRBD2. The germline CDR1 and CDR2 sequences are KGHDR and SFDVKD. Trimming at V came to 2 bases and at J to 5 bases, leaving 3 bases not matched to a gene. The CDR3 is 16 residues long. The CDR3 DNA is TGTGCCACCAGTGATTGGACTAGCGGGGGACAAGATACGCAGTATTTT. It codes for CATSDWTSGGQDTQYF.

This clonotype was seen a few times. In nucleotides, the CDR3 is TGTGCCAGCAGTTTCCGGGCCCGCTCCTACGAGCAGTACTTC. It yields the protein CASSFRARSYEQYF. The J gene is TRBJ2-7, the V gene TRBV12-3 or TRBV12-4; no clear D. The CDR3 runs 14 residues. Trimming shortened V by 3 bases and J by 0 bases, and 9 bases separated the two germline ends.

This chain joins TRBV12-3 or TRBV12-4 and TRBJ1-1; D is possibly TRBD1 (6 bases). V was pared by 7 bases and J by 5 bases, with 17 bases between. This CDR3 contains 14 residues. CDR3 in amino acids: CASTSGGPSTEAFF. In DNA form, the CDR3 reads TGTGCCAGCACCTCGGGGGGGCCCTCAACTGAAGCTTTCTTT.

The chain joins TRBV7-3 to TRBJ2-3, with a possible D match to TRBD2 (5 bases). The CDR3 has 13 residues. Germline loops: CDR1 SGHTA, CDR2 FQGTGA. Trimming took 5 bases from V and 4 from J, leaving 10 bases between them. CDR3 in amino acids: CASSLDFADTQYF. The DNA for the CDR3 is TGTGCCAGCAGCCTGGACTTCGCAGATACGCAGTATTTT.

This clonotype was detected once. V and J are TRBV20-1 and TRBJ2-2; 8 nucleotides align to TRBD2. The CDR3 contains 16 residues. J gave up 1 base and V 1 base, and 5 bases lay outside the gene matches. Germline V lookup: CDR1 DFQATT, CDR2 SNEGSKA (reference sequence). CDR3 DNA sequence: TGCAGTGCTAGAGGCGCGGGGGGCGGGAACACCGGGGAGCTGTTTTTT. Protein product: CSARGAGGGNTGELFF.

This clonotype was recorded at least ten times. The chain links TRBV12-3 or TRBV12-4 to TRBJ2-1, with D unresolved. The V end was cut by 6 bases, the J end by 5 bases, with 5 bases between. The CDR3 length is 11 residues. CDR3 coding DNA: TGTGCCAGCAGACAAAACAATGAGCAGTTCTTC. Residues: CASRQNNEQFF.

The chain combines TRBV5-6 with TRBJ2-7; 10 bases are a match to TRBD2. CDR1 and CDR2 from the germline V gene are SGHDT and YYEEEE. V was clipped by 4 bases and J by 4 bases; unmatched bases: 5. CDR3 size: 14 residues. The CDR3 region is CASSDISGRYEQYF. The CDR3 nucleotides are TGTGCCAGCAGCGACATTAGCGGGAGGTACGAGCAGTACTTC.

The chain combines TRBV20-1 with TRBJ2-4; 7 bases align to TRBD1. The V segment lost 5 bases and the J segment 6 bases; nucleotides outside the gene matches: 4. Germline V CDR1 and CDR2: DFQATT, SNEGSKA (reference sequence). This CDR3 contains 12 residues. DNA for the CDR3: TGCAGTGCTTCGACAGGGTCAAACATTCAGTACTTC. Its translation is CSASTGSNIQYF.

J is TRBJ2-1 and V is TRBV21-1. TRBV21-1 is deemed a pseudogene. This CDR3 is 15 amino acids long. The CDR3 nucleotides are TGTGCCAGCAGCAATATCGCGGCCTCCTACAATGAGCAGTTCTTC. This translates into CASSNIAASYNEQFF.